This entry lists 23 T cell receptor beta chains sequenced from one sample in a study of blood T cell repertoires in COVID-19. Assay used: immunoSEQ multiplex PCR; TCRdb lists only in-frame clones, some missing. The sample has roughly 230,000 clones; 88% are singletons. Sequencing used peripheral blood. The receptors were sampled from a man between 65 and 85 years old with acute or convalescent COVID-19.

The rearrangement joins TRBV3-1 (or the pseudogene TRBV3-2) to TRBJ1-2, with a tentative D call TRBD1 (5 bases). The germline CDR1 and CDR2 sequences are LGHDT and YNNKEL (reference sequence). V gave up 4 bases and J gave up 8 bases, with 14 bases separating them. There are 13 residues in the CDR3. The CDR3 nucleotides read TGTGCCAGCAGCCGAAGCAGGGCAAGCGGCTACACCTTC. Translation: CASSRSRASGYTF.

The chain combines TRBV7-9 with TRBJ1-3; 7 bases are shared with TRBD1. Germline trimming cut 3 bases from V and 4 bases from J; bases unmatched to any gene: 3. The germline CDR1 and CDR2 sequences are SEHNR and FQNEAQ (reference sequence). The CDR3 has 14 amino acids. CDR3: CASSLGDSGNTIYF. The CDR3 DNA is TGTGCCAGCAGCTTGGGGGACAGCGGAAACACCATATATTTT.

In this sample, this clone turned up once. This sequence joins TRBV7-2 and TRBJ2-7; TRBD1 aligns across 7 bases. With 2 bases clipped from V and 3 bases from J, the junction kept 10 bases outside the gene matches. This CDR3 spans 16 amino acids. CDR1 SGHTA and CDR2 FQGNSA come from the germline V gene. DNA for the CDR3: TGTGCCAGCAGCTTATCGGAAAGGCAGGGGGTCTACGAGCAGTACTTC. It codes for CASSLSERQGVYEQYF.

This sequence joins TRBV2 and TRBJ1-4; 7 nucleotides agree with TRBD1. CDR3 length: 14 residues. The V gene's germline CDR1 is SNHLY and CDR2 FYNNEI. J was trimmed by 9 bases and V by 1 base; bases with no gene match: 5. CDR3 sequence (DNA): TGTGCCAGCAGTGAAGGGACAGGTTTTAAAAAACTGTTTTTT. This translates into CASSEGTGFKKLFF. Full variable domain (rest looked up from reference TRBV2 and TRBJ1-4): EPEVTQTPSHQVTQMGQEVILRCVPISNHLYFYWYRQILGQKVEFLVSFYNNEISEKSEIFDDQFSVERPDGSNFTLKIRSTKLEDSAMYFCASSEGTGFKKLFFGSGTQLSVL.

The gene calls are TRBV18 and TRBJ1-1; unclear D gene. There are 12 residues in the CDR3. V was shortened by 5 bases and J by 1 base, with 5 bases between the two germline ends. CDR1 is KGHSH and CDR2 is LQKENI in the germline V gene. The DNA for the CDR3 is TGTGCCAGCTCAGAGGAGAACACTGAAGCTTTCTTT. Its protein product is CASSEENTEAFF.

This clone showed up just once. The rearrangement uses TRBV15 and TRBJ1-2; 8 bases agree with TRBD1. The V segment lost 0 bases and the J segment 3 bases; nucleotides outside the gene matches: 3. The CDR3 has 15 amino acids. From germline, CDR1 is LNHNV and CDR2 YYDKDF (reference sequence). CDR3 in DNA: TGTGCCACCAGCAGAGAGGACAGGGTGGACTATGGCTACACCTTC. Its translation is CATSREDRVDYGYTF.

A note on this clone: The same CDR3 arises from other DNA sequences in this sample as well. The rearrangement joins TRBV29-1 to TRBJ2-2; 15 nucleotides align to TRBD2. CDR1 is SQVTM, CDR2 ANQGSEA, per germline. Unmatched junction bases numbered 1, after V lost 5 bases and J lost 6 bases. This CDR3 spans 14 amino acids. The CDR3 nucleotides read TGCAGCGTTCGGACTAGCGGGAGGGCCGGGGAGCTGTTTTTT. Its translation is CSVRTSGRAGELFF.

Points on this clone: The sample carries other DNA sequences with the same CDR3. This chain connects TRBV3-1 (or the pseudogene TRBV3-2) to TRBJ1-1; 8 positions agree with TRBD1. There are 13 residues in the CDR3. Germline V gene lookup returns CDR1 LGHDT and CDR2 YNNKEL (reference sequence). The ends lost 4 bases at V and 4 bases at J; junction bases unmatched: 2. The CDR3 reads CASSLTGGTEAFF. The DNA of the CDR3 is TGTGCCAGCAGCCTTACAGGGGGCACTGAAGCTTTCTTT.

This chain connects TRBV18 to TRBJ2-7, with 9 bases identical to TRBD2. J lost 4 bases, V lost 0 bases, and 4 bases had no gene match. Germline lookup yields CDR1 KGHSH and CDR2 LQKENI. This CDR3 comprises 15 residues. DNA of the CDR3: TGTGCCAGCTCACCACCGGCGGGAGGGCAATACGAGCAGTACTTC. Its translation is CASSPPAGGQYEQYF.

The genes are TRBV19 and TRBJ2-7; the D gene is possibly TRBD1 (6 bases). Germline assignment: CDR1 LNHDA and CDR2 SQIVND (reference sequence). Trimming removed 2 bases from V and 6 bases from J, with 14 bases in between. This CDR3 has 14 residues. CDR3 loop: CASSIRGQTIEQYF. CDR3 in DNA: TGTGCCAGTAGTATAAGGGGACAAACGATCGAGCAGTACTTC.

The J gene is TRBJ1-4, the V gene TRBV6-6, with D possibly being TRBD1 (5 bases). Germline V gives CDR1 MNHNY, CDR2 SVGAGI (reference sequence). The CDR3 contains 15 residues. The V end lost 6 bases, the J end lost 0 bases, and 11 bases lay between the germline ends. The CDR3 nucleotides are TGTGCCAGCAGACGCGGGACGGCAACTAATGAAAAACTGTTTTTT. Amino acid sequence: CASRRGTATNEKLFF.

This chain joins TRBV9 and TRBJ2-2; D is perhaps TRBD1 (5 bases). V gave up 0 bases and J gave up 6 bases, with 15 bases separating them. This CDR3 is built from 16 residues. In germline, CDR1 is SGDLS, CDR2 YYNGEE. This chain's CDR3 is CASSVERGLASGELFF. DNA of the CDR3: TGTGCCAGCAGCGTAGAAAGGGGCCTTGCCTCCGGGGAGCTGTTTTTT.

The J gene is TRBJ2-7, the V gene TRBV11-2; D not certain. This CDR3 comprises 12 residues. Germline V gives CDR1 SGHAT, CDR2 FQNNGV. Trimming removed 0 bases from V and 3 bases from J, with 3 bases in between. The CDR3 protein is CASSLDFYEQYF. In DNA, the CDR3 is TGTGCCAGCAGCTTAGACTTCTACGAGCAGTACTTC.

Only a few counts were recorded for this clone. The chain uses TRBV7-2 and TRBJ1-5; D uncertain. V was cut by 1 base and J by 6 bases, with 16 bases left in between. The CDR3 runs to 16 residues. CDR1 is SGHTA, CDR2 FQGNSA, per germline. The CDR3 loop reads CASSLEVAIEGQPQHF. The CDR3 nucleotides are TGTGCCAGCAGCTTAGAAGTAGCGATTGAGGGTCAGCCCCAGCATTTT.

The rearrangement joins TRBV6-6 to TRBJ1-4; tentatively, D is TRBD1 (6 bases). CDR3 size: 14 residues. The V and J ends lost 7 bases and 6 bases respectively, with 15 bases between them. Germline assignment: CDR1 MNHNY and CDR2 SVGAGI (reference sequence). The CDR3 nucleotides are TGTGCCAGCAAACGGACAGTGCAGGATGAAAAACTGTTTTTT. Protein: CASKRTVQDEKLFF.

The chain recombines TRBV28 with TRBJ2-5; 11 positions agree with TRBD1. Trimming removed 6 bases from V and 7 bases from J; junction bases left unmatched: 13. The CDR3 covers 16 residues. The germline gives CDR1 MDHEN, CDR2 SYDVKM. DNA of the CDR3: TGTGCCAGCAGCCAGACGGGACAGGGGGGCCGTTTGACCCAGTACTTC. This codes for CASSQTGQGGRLTQYF.

In its sample, this clone ranks as medium-sized. This rearrangement joins TRBV11-2 to TRBJ2-1; 9 bases match TRBD2. The CDR3 loop spans 15 amino acids. Per the germline V gene, CDR1 is SGHAT and CDR2 is FQNNGV. V trimming: 5 bases; J trimming: 8 bases; junction bases outside the gene matches: 10. The CDR3 nucleotides read TGTGCCAGCAGCACGTACCAGGGACTAGCCTATGAGCAGTTCTTC. It specifies CASSTYQGLAYEQFF.

V and J are TRBV28 and TRBJ1-3; D gene unclear. The germline gives CDR1 MDHEN, CDR2 SYDVKM. V dropped 3 bases and J dropped 0 bases, with 12 bases sitting between them. The CDR3 totals 16 residues. CDR3 region: CASSFEGQFSGNTIYF. The CDR3 DNA follows: TGTGCCAGCAGTTTCGAGGGTCAGTTCTCTGGAAACACCATATATTTT.

Comment on this clone: This same CDR3 is encoded by further DNA sequences in the sample. The chain links TRBV12-3 or TRBV12-4 to TRBJ1-2, with a weak D call TRBD1 (6 bases). The CDR3 length is 12 residues. V was shortened by 6 bases and J by 6 bases, with 11 bases between the two germline ends. In nucleotides, the CDR3 is TGTGCCAGCAGCCTTCAGGGGAATGGCTACACCTTC. As protein: CASSLQGNGYTF.

Only one count was recorded for this clone. The chain joins TRBV28 to TRBJ2-7; TRBD2 matches at 8 bases. CDR1 and CDR2 from the germline V gene are MDHEN and SYDVKM. The CDR3 is 14 residues long. The V and J ends lost 6 bases and 0 bases, in that order; junction bases with no gene match: 4. The CDR3 nucleotides are TGTGCCAGCAGGCTGACTAGCGACTCCTACGAGCAGTACTTC. Its protein is CASRLTSDSYEQYF. Combining the CDR3 with reference TRBV28 and TRBJ2-7 gives the whole variable domain DVKVTQSSRYLVKRTGEKVFLECVQDMDHENMFWYRQDPGLGLRLIYFSYDVKMKEKGDIPEGYSVSREKKERFSLILESASTNQTSMYLCASRLTSDSYEQYFGPGTRLTVT.

Only one count was recorded for this clone. The rearrangement links TRBV6-1 to TRBJ1-5; 7 bases agree with TRBD1. The CDR3 length is 15 residues. The germline V gene has CDR1 MNHNS and CDR2 SASEGT. After removal of 1 base from V and 6 bases from J, the junction contained 6 bases not matched to a gene. This CDR3 is CASSEGYRGTQPQHF. CDR3 sequence (DNA): TGTGCCAGCAGTGAAGGCTACAGGGGCACTCAGCCCCAGCATTTT.

This chain connects TRBV11-2 to TRBJ2-1; D not resolved. The V gene lost 4 bases and the J gene lost 4 bases, with 11 bases spanning the gap. Germline lookup yields CDR1 SGHAT and CDR2 FQNNGV. CDR3 length equals 14 residues. The chain's CDR3 is CASSSRAAYNEQFF. The CDR3 coding sequence is TGTGCCAGCAGCTCCCGAGCAGCGTACAATGAGCAGTTCTTC.

The chain carries TRBV18 and TRBJ2-2, with 8 bases that match TRBD1. The germline CDR1 and CDR2 sequences are KGHSH and LQKENI. CDR3 size: 18 residues. J lost 4 bases, V lost 10 bases, and 20 bases had no gene match. This CDR3 is CAIRTAAGGAGGTGELFF. CDR3 sequence (DNA): TGTGCCATCCGAACCGCGGCAGGGGGCGCAGGGGGCACCGGGGAGCTGTTTTTT.